This TCR beta chain was recovered during a study of CD8 T cells in Susac syndrome. Germline V CDR1 and CDR2: MNHEY, SMNVEV (reference sequence). The CDR3 loop spans 15 amino acids. Trimming removed 0 bases from V and 3 bases from J, with 11 bases in between. On this clonotype itself: The antigen remains unidentified.

Random hexamers were used to reverse transcribe roughly 0.5 to 1 ug of RNA. Coverage of TCR beta CDR3 amplification by immunoSEQ multiplex PCR extended to 54 Vbeta and 13 Jbeta. TCRdb analysed the immunoSEQ multiplex PCR reads with MiXCR anew, one entry per CDR3 protein. In the table there are 25,000 to 35,000 distinct CDR3 sequences, around 94% of which are singletons. Points from the study as a whole: As the study acknowledged, the number of individuals who were part of its TCR sequencing and HLA analysis was relatively small.

The chain carries TRBV27 and TRBJ1-2, with D hard to call. The sample comprised CD8+ T cells from PBMCs. The clonotype was recovered from a human donor in good health. Here the CDR3 reads CASSLSLGLHYGYTF. The CDR3 bases are TGTGCCAGCAGTTTATCACTCGGGCTGCACTATGGCTACACCTTC.